These 4 T cell receptor beta chains came from one sample sequenced in a study of blood T cell repertoires in COVID-19. The table came from immunoSEQ multiplex PCR; TCRdb's copy has only in-frame clones and leaves some out. The sample holds approximately 300,000 clones, 80% to 90% seen once. The sample taken for sequencing was peripheral blood. All receptors come from a man aged 40-55 years with acute or convalescent COVID-19.

V usage is TRBV6-5 and J usage is TRBJ1-1, with 7 bases matching TRBD1. CDR1 is MNHEY, CDR2 SVGAGI, per germline. The CDR3 has 14 residues. With V trimmed by 5 bases and J by 3 bases, 6 bases remained unmatched. The CDR3 DNA is TGTGCCAGCAGTACGCTCAGGGGGGACACTGAAGCTTTCTTT. It is translated as CASSTLRGDTEAFF.

This rearrangement joins TRBV2 to TRBJ2-7; possible D gene TRBD1, 6 bases. The germline V gene encodes CDR1 SNHLY and CDR2 FYNNEI. Trimming removed 4 bases at V and 3 bases at J, with 13 bases between. The CDR3 loop spans 14 amino acids. CDR3 protein: CASSVRGTFYEQYF. The CDR3 coding sequence is TGTGCCAGCAGTGTTAGGGGGACATTCTACGAGCAGTACTTC.

The V gene is TRBV2, the J gene TRBJ2-3; weak D call: TRBD1 (6 bases). The germline V gene has CDR1 SNHLY and CDR2 FYNNEI. The CDR3 totals 17 residues. Trimming left V 2 bases short and J 0 bases short, with 15 bases between. DNA for the CDR3: TGTGCCAGCAGTGAACGGAAGGGGGAAAGAAGCACAGATACGCAGTATTTT. This encodes CASSERKGERSTDTQYF.

The chain carries TRBV6-5 and TRBJ1-2; TRBD1 is a possible D gene (6 bases). This CDR3 contains 15 residues. The V end was cut by 6 bases, the J end by 8 bases, with 22 bases between. Germline V lookup: CDR1 MNHEY, CDR2 SVGAGI. This CDR3 is CASRDVSRGNGGYTF. The CDR3 DNA sequence: TGTGCCAGCAGGGACGTGTCCAGGGGAAATGGAGGCTACACCTTC.